This T cell receptor (beta chain) was identified during a study of T cell responses to AZD1222 COVID-19 vaccine. Sequenced by immunoSEQ multiplex PCR; TCRdb stores in-frame clones only, minus some. The sample has tens of thousands of clones, more than 85% seen once. Study findings and constraints: At study baseline, merely a handful of AZD1222 recipients were seropositive.

Trimming removed 5 bases from V and 8 bases from J, with 12 bases in between. Germline lookup yields CDR1 MRHNA and CDR2 SNTAGT. The CDR3 has 13 amino acids. This clone was recorded a few times. Its antigen is unknown. The clonotype comes from an adult who received the AZD1222 COVID-19 vaccine. The source material was peripheral blood, sampled 28 days after the second AZD1222 dose. This chain links TRBV6-4 with TRBJ2-2, with D uncertain. The CDR3 reads CASSPEENGELFF. The DNA of the CDR3 is TGTGCCAGCAGTCCAGAGGAGAATGGGGAGCTGTTTTTT.